The 5 T cell receptor beta chains listed next were all sequenced from one sample in a study of metastatic and nonmetastatic thyroid tumors. TCRdb reanalyzed the PCR reads with MiXCR. Found here are approximately 28,000 clones, around 16% of them singletons; the top ten hold 15% to 18%. Every patient was untreated before thyroid surgery. Source material: blood. The receptor source for this set is a male donor with papillary thyroid cancer or a benign thyroid nodule (not recorded which). Some clones in this sample may be carry-over from other donors' samples.

This clone came up many times. The chain couples TRBV6-1 to TRBJ2-5; D perhaps matches TRBD1 (6 bases). V was shortened by 6 bases and J by 5 bases, with 16 bases between the two germline ends. The CDR3 has 14 amino acids. Germline V gives CDR1 MNHNS, CDR2 SASEGT. Here the CDR3 DNA reads TGTGCCAGCAGGGAAATACAGGGTTTGGAGACCCAGTACTTC. It specifies CASREIQGLETQYF.

This clone was picked up many times. V and J are TRBV2 and TRBJ2-3, with no clear D. V lost 1 base to trimming and J lost 6 bases, with 8 bases between them. CDR1 and CDR2 from the germline V gene are SNHLY and FYNNEI. The CDR3 loop spans 13 amino acids. The CDR3 loop reads CASSEELGDTQYF. As DNA, the CDR3 is TGTGCCAGCAGTGAAGAACTTGGGGATACGCAGTATTTT.

In its sample, this clone was seen many times. The chain uses TRBV11-2 and TRBJ2-7; 8 bases are a match to TRBD2. Germline V gene lookup returns CDR1 SGHAT and CDR2 FQNNGV. With V trimmed by 5 bases and J by 5 bases, 11 bases remained unmatched. The CDR3 is 15 residues long. DNA of the CDR3: TGTGCCAGCAGCCCACGGACTAGCCAGTTTGACGAGCAGTACTTC. Encoded protein: CASSPRTSQFDEQYF.

Ten or more counts support this clone. With a much larger clone just one base away, this may be a read error. This rearrangement joins TRBV6-5 to TRBJ1-2; TRBD1 matches 8 bases. There are 15 residues in the CDR3. Germline CDR1 is MNHEY and CDR2 is SVGAGI. CDR3 in DNA: TGTGCCGGCAGTTTGGACAGGGCTGGCGACTATGGCTACACCTTC. Its protein product is CAGSLDRAGDYGYTF.

This clone was observed many times. V gene TRBV12-3 or TRBV12-4 combines with J gene TRBJ1-4, with D perhaps matching TRBD1 (5 bases). V was cut by 6 bases and J by 7 bases, with 12 bases left in between. The CDR3 is 13 amino acids. The CDR3 here is CASRNGAGEKLFF. DNA for the CDR3: TGTGCCAGCAGGAACGGGGCGGGTGAAAAACTGTTTTTT.